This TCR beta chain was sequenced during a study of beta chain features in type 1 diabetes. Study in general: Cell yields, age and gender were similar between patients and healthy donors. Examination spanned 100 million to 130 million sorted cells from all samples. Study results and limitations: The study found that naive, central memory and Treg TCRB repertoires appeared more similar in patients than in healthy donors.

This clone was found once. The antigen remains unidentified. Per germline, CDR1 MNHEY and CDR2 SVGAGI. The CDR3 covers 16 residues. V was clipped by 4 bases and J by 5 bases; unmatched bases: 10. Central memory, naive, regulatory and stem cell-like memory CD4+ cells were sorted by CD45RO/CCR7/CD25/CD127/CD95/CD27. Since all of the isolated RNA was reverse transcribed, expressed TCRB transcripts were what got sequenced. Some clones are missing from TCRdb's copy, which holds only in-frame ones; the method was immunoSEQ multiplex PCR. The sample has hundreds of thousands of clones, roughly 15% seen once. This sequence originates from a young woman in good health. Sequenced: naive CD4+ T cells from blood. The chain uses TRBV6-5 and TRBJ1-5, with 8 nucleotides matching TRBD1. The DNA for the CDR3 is TGTGCCAGCAGTTCCGGGACAGGTACGGTCCATCAGCCCCAGCATTTT. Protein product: CASSSGTGTVHQPQHF.